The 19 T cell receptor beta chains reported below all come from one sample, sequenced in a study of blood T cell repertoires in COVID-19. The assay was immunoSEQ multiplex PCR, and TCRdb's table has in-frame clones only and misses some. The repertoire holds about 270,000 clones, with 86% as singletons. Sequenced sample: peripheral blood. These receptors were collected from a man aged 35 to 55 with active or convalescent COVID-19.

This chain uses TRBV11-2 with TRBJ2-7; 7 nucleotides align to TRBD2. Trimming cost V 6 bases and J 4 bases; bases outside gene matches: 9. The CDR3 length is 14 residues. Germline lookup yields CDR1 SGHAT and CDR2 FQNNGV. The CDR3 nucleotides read TGTGCCAGCAGTTTCGCTGGCGGGAGTTACGAGCAGTACTTC. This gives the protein CASSFAGGSYEQYF.

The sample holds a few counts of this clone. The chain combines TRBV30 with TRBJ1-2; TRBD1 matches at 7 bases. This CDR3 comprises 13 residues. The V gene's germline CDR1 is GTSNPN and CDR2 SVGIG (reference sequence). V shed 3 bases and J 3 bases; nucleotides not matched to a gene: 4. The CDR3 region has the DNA TGTGCCTGGAGGACAGGGAGGCACTATGGCTACACCTTC. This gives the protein CAWRTGRHYGYTF.

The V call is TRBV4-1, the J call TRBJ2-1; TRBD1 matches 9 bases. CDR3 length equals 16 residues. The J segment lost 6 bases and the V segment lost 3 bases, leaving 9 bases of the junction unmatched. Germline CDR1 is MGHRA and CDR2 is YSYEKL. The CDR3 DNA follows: TGCGCCAGCAGCCACATAGACAGGGGGGTTGTCAATGAGCAGTTCTTC. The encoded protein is CASSHIDRGVVNEQFF.

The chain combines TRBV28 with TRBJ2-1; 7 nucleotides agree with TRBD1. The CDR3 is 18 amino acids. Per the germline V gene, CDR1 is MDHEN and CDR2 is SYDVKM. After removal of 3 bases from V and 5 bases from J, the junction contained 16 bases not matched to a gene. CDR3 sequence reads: CASSLPEITGAGHNEQFF. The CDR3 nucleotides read TGTGCCAGCAGTTTGCCAGAGATCACAGGGGCGGGCCACAATGAGCAGTTCTTC. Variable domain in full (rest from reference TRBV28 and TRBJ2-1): DVKVTQSSRYLVKRTGEKVFLECVQDMDHENMFWYRQDPGLGLRLIYFSYDVKMKEKGDIPEGYSVSREKKERFSLILESASTNQTSMYLCASSLPEITGAGHNEQFFGPGTRLTVL.

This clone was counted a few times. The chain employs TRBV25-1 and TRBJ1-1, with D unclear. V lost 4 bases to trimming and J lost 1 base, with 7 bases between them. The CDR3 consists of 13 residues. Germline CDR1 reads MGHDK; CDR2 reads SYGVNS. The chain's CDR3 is CASSGRGNTEAFF. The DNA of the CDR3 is TGTGCCAGCAGTGGACGCGGGAACACTGAAGCTTTCTTT.

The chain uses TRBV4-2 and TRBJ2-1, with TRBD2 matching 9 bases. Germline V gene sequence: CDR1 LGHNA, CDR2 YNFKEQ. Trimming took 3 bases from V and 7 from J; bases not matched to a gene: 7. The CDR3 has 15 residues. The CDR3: CASSQGLAQTNEQFF. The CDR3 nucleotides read TGTGCCAGCAGCCAGGGACTAGCCCAAACAAATGAGCAGTTCTTC.

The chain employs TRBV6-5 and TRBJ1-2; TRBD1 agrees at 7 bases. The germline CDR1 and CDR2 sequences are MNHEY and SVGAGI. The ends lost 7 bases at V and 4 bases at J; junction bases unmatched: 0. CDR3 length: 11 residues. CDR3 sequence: CASTGGYGYTF. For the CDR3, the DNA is TGTGCCAGCACAGGGGGCTATGGCTACACCTTC.

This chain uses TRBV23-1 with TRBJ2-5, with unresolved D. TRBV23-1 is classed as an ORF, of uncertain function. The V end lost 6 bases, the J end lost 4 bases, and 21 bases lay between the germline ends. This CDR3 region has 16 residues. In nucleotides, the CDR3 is TGCGCCAGCAGCCACCGTCGGTGGTGGCAGGTAGAGACCCAGTACTTC. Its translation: CASSHRRWWQVETQYF.

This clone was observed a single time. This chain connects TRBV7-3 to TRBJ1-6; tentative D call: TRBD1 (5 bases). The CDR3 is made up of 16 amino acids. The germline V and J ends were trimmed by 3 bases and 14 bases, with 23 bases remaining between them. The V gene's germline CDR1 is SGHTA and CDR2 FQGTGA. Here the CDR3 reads CASSLTDRGPGETLHF. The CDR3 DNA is TGTGCCAGCAGCTTGACAGACAGAGGCCCAGGTGAAACCCTCCACTTT.

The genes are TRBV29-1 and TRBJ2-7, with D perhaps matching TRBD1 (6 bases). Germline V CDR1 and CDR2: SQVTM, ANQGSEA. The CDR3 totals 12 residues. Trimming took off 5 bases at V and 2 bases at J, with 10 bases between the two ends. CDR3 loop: CSVTTGPYEQYF. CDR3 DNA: TGCAGCGTTACCACAGGGCCCTACGAGCAGTACTTC.

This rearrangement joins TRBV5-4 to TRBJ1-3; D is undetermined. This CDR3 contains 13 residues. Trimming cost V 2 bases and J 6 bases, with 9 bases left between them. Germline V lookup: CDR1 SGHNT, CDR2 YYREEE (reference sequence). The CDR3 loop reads CASSLYGENTIYF. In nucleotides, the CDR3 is TGTGCCAGCAGCTTATACGGGGAAAACACCATATATTTT.

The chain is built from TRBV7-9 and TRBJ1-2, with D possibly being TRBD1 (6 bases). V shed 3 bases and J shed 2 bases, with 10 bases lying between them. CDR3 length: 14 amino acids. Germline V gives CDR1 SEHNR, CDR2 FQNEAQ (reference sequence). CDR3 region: CASSFAGVNYGYTF. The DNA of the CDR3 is TGTGCCAGCAGCTTCGCAGGGGTGAACTATGGCTACACCTTC.

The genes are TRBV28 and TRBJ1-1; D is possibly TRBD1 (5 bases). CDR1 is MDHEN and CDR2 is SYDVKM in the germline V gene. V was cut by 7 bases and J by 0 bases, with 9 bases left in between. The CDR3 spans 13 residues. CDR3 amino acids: CASTWGVNTEAFF. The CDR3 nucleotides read TGTGCCAGCACCTGGGGGGTGAACACTGAAGCTTTCTTT.

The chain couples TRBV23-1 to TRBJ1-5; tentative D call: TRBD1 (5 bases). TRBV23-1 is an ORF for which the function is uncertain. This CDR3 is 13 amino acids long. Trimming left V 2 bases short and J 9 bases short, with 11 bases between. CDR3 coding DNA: TGCGCCAGCAGTCAAGAGCCCGGGGGGCCCCAGCATTTT. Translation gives CASSQEPGGPQHF.

As DNA, the CDR3 is TGTGCCAGTTCCTTCCGACAAGATCTCAATCAGCCCCAGCATTTT. It translates to CASSFRQDLNQPQHF. The chain recombines TRBV28 with TRBJ1-5; D call uncertain. CDR1 is MDHEN and CDR2 is SYDVKM in the germline V gene. V lost 9 bases and J 3 bases, leaving 18 bases between the germline ends. The CDR3 has 15 residues.

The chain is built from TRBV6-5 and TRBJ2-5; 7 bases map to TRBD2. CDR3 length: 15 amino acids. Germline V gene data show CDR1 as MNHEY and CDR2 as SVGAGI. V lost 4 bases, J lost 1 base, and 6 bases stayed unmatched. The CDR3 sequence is CASSSGRVGQETQYF. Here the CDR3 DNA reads TGTGCCAGCAGTTCGGGGAGGGTAGGCCAAGAGACCCAGTACTTC.

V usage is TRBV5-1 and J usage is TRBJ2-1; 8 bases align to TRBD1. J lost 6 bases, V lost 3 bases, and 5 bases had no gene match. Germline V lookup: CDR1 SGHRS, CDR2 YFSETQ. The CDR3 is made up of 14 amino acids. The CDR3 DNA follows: TGCGCCAGCAGCTCTCAAACAGGGGGCAATGAGCAGTTCTTC. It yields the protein CASSSQTGGNEQFF.

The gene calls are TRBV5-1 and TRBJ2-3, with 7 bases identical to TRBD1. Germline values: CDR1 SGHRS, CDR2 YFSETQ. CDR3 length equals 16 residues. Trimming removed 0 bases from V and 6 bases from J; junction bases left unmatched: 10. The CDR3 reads CASSLGNEGAGDTQYF. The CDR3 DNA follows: TGCGCCAGCAGCTTGGGGAACGAGGGGGCGGGCGATACGCAGTATTTT.

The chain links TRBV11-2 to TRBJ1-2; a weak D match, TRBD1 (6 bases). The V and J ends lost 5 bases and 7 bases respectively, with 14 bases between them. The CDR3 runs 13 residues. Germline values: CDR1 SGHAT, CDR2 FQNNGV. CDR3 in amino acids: CASSHEQGGGYTF. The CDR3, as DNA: TGTGCCAGCAGCCATGAACAGGGTGGTGGCTACACCTTC.